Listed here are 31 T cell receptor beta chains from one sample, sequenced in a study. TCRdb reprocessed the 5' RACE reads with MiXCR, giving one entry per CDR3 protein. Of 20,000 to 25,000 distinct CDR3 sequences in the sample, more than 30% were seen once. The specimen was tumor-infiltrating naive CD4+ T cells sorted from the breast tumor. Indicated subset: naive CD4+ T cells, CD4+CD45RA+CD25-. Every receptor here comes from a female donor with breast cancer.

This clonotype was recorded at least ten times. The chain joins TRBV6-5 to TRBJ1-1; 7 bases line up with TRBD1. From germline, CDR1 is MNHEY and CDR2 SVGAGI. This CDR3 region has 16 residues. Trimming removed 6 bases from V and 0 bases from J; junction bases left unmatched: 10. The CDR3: CASRANDREMNTEAFF. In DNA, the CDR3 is TGTGCCAGCAGGGCGAACGACAGGGAGATGAACACTGAAGCTTTCTTT.

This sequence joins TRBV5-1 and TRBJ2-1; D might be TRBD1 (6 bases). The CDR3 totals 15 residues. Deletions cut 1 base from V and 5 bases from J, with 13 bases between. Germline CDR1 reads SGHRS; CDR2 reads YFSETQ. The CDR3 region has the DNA TGCGCCAGCAGCTTGCAGCAGGGGCCCCACAATGAGCAGTTCTTC. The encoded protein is CASSLQQGPHNEQFF.

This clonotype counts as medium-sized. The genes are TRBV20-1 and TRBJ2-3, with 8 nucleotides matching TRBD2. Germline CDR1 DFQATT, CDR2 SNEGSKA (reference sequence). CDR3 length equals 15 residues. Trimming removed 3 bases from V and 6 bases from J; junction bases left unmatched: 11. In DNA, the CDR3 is TGCAGTGCTAGCCCGCGACGTAGCGGGATGGATACGCAGTATTTT. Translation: CSASPRRSGMDTQYF.

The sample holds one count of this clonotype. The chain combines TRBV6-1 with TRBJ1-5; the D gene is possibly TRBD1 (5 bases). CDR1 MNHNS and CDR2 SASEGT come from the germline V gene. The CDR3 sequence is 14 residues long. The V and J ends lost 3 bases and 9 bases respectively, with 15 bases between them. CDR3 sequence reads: CASSDQTSGGPQHF. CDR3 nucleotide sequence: TGTGCCAGCAGTGATCAGACATCCGGGGGGCCCCAGCATTTT.

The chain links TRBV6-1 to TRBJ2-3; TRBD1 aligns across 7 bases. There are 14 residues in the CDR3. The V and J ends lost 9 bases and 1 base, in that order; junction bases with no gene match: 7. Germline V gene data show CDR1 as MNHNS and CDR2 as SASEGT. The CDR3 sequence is CASTIDRGTDTQYF. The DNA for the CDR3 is TGTGCCAGTACTATCGACAGGGGCACAGATACGCAGTATTTT.

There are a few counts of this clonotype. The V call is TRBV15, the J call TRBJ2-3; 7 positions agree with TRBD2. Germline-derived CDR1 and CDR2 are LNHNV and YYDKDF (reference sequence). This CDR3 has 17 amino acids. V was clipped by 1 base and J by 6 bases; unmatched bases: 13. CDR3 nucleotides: TGTGCCACCAGCAGAGTGGATCAGGGCCCAGCGGGGGATACGCAGTATTTT. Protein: CATSRVDQGPAGDTQYF.

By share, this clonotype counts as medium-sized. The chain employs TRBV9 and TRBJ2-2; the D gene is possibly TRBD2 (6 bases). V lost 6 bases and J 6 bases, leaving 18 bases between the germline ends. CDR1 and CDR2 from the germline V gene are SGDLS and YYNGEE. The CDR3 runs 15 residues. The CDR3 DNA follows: TGTGCCAGCAACCTTTTTGGAGGGGAAGCCGGGGAGCTGTTTTTT. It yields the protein CASNLFGGEAGELFF.

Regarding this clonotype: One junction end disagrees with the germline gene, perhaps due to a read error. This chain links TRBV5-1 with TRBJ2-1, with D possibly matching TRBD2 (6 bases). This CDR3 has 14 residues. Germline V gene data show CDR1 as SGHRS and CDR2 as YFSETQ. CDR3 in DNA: TGTGCCAGCAGCGTGGGACTTTCTTACAATGAGCAGTTCTTC. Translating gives CASSVGLSYNEQFF.

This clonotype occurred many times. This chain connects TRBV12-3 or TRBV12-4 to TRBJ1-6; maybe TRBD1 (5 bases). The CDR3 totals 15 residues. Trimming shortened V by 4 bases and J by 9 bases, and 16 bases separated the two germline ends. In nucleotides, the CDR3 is TGTGCCAGCAGTTCACAAGGGGCTGTAGGTTCACCCCTCCACTTT. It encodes CASSSQGAVGSPLHF.

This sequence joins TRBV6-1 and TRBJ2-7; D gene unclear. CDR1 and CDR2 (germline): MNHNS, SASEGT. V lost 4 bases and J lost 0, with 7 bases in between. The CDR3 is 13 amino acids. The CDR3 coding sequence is TGTGCCAGCAGTGGACGGCTCTCCTACGAGCAGTACTTC. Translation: CASSGRLSYEQYF.

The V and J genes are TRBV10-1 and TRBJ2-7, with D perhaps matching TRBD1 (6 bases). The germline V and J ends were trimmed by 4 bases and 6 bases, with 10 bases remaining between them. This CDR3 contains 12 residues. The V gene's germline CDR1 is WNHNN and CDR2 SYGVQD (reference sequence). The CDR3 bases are TGCGCCAGCAGTGCGGACAGCCGCGAGCAGTACTTC. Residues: CASSADSREQYF.

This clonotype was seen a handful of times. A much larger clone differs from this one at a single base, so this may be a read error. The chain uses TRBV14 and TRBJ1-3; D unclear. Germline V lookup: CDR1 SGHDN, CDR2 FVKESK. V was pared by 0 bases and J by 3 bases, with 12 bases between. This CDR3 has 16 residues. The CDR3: CASSQDSWPGGNTIYF. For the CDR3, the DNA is TGTGCCAGCAGCCAAGATAGCTGGCCTGGTGGAAACACCATATATTTT.

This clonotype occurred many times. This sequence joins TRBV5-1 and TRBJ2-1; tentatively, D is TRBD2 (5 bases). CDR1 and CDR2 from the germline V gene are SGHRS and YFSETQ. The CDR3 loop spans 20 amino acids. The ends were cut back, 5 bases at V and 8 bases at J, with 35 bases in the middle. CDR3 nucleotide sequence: TGCGCCAGCAGAATCGCGTTTATAGTGGAGGAATATATCCAACAGCATGAGCAGTTCTTC. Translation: CASRIAFIVEEYIQQHEQFF.

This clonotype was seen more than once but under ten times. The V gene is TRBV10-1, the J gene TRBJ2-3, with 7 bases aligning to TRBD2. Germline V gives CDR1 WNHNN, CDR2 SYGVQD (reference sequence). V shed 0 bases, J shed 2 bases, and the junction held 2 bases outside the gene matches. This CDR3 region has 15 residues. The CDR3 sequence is CASSESRGYTDTQYF. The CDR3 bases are TGCGCCAGCAGTGAGTCGCGGGGGTACACAGATACGCAGTATTTT.

This chain's CDR3 is CASSPGLAENNEQFF. In DNA, the CDR3 is TGTGCCAGCTCACCGGGACTAGCGGAGAACAATGAGCAGTTCTTC. The chain combines TRBV18 with TRBJ2-1; TRBD2 matches at 11 bases. With 3 bases clipped from V and 5 bases from J, the junction kept 3 bases outside the gene matches. This CDR3 is 15 amino acids long. From germline, CDR1 is KGHSH and CDR2 LQKENI.

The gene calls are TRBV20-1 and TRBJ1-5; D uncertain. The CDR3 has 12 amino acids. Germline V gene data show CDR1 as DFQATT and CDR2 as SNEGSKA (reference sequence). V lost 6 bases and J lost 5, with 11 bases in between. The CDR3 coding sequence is TGCAGTGCCCGGCGGTCCTATCAGCCCCAGCATTTT. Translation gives CSARRSYQPQHF.

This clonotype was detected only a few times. The DNA of the CDR3 is TGTGCCAGCAGTCACCGGGACCCCTTTCGGATCACTGAAGCTTTCTTT. Its protein is CASSHRDPFRITEAFF. V is TRBV6-2 or TRBV6-3 and J is TRBJ1-1; D possibly corresponds to TRBD1 (5 bases). The germline gives CDR1 MNHEY, CDR2 SVGEGT. Trimming stripped 5 bases from V and 4 bases from J, with 20 bases between. The CDR3 has 16 amino acids.

CDR3 nucleotides: TGTGCCAGCAGCTCACAGGGAAGTGGGTCACCCCTCCACTTT. Its protein is CASSSQGSGSPLHF. The rearrangement links TRBV11-2 to TRBJ1-6; tentatively, D is TRBD1 (6 bases). The germline V gene encodes CDR1 SGHAT and CDR2 FQNNGV. CDR3 length: 14 amino acids. The V gene lost 4 bases and the J gene lost 10 bases, with 14 bases spanning the gap.

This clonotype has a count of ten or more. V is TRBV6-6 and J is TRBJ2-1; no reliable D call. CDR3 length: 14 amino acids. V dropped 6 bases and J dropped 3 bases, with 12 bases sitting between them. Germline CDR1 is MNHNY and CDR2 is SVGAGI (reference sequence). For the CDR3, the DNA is TGTGCCAGCAGCCCCTCGGGTGGCTACAATGAGCAGTTCTTC. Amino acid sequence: CASSPSGGYNEQFF.

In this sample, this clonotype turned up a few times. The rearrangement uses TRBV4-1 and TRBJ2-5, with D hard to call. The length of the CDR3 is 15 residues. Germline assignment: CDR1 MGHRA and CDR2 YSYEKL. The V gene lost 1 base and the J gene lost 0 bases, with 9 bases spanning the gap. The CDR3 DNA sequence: TGCGCCAGCAGCCAAGCAGGAACGAACCAAGAGACCCAGTACTTC. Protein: CASSQAGTNQETQYF.

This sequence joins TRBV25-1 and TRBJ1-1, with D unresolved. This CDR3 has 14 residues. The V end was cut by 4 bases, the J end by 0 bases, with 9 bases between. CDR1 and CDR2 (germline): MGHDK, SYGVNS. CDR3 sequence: CASSGWDLNTEAFF. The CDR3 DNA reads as TGTGCCAGCAGTGGCTGGGATTTGAACACTGAAGCTTTCTTT.

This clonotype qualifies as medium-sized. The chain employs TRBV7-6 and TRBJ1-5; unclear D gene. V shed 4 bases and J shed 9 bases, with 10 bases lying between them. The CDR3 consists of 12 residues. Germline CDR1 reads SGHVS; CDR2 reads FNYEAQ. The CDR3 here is CASSSPQPPQHF. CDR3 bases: TGTGCCAGCAGCTCTCCTCAGCCGCCCCAGCATTTT.

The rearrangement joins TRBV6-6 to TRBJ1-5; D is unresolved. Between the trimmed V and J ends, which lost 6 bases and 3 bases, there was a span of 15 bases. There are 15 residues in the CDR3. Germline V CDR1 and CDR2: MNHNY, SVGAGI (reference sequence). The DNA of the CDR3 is TGTGCCAGCAGCTCCTCGGGTGGGTTCAATCAGCCCCAGCATTTT. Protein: CASSSSGGFNQPQHF.

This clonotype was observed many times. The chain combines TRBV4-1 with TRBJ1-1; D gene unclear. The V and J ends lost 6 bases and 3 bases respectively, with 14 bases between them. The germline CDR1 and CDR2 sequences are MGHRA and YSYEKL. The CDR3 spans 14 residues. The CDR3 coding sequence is TGCGCCAGCAGTCTAAGGGTTTCGGACACTGAAGCTTTCTTT. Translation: CASSLRVSDTEAFF.

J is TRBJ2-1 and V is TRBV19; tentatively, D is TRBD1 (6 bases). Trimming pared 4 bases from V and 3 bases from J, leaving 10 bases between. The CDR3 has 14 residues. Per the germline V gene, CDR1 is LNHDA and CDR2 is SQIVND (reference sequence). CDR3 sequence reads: CASSTGQSYNEQFF. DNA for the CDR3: TGTGCCAGTAGTACCGGACAGAGCTACAATGAGCAGTTCTTC.

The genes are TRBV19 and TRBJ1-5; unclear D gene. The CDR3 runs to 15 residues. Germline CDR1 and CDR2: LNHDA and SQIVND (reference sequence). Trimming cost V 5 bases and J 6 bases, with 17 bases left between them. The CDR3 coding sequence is TGTGCCAGTAGTCGCTCCGGAGTTTTAAGTCAGCCCCAGCATTTT. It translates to CASSRSGVLSQPQHF.

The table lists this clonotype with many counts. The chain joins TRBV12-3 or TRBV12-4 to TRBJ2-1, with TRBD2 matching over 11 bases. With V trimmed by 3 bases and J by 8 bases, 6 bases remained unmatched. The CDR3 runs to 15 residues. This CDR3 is CASSFGSGRADEQFF. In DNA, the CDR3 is TGTGCCAGCAGTTTTGGTAGCGGGAGGGCCGATGAGCAGTTCTTC.

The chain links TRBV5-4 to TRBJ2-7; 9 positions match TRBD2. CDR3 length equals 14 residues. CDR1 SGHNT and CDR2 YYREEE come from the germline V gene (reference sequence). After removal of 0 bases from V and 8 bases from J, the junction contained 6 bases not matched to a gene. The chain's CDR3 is CASSLELAGGKQYF. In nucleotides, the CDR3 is TGTGCCAGCAGCTTGGAACTAGCGGGTGGTAAGCAGTACTTC.

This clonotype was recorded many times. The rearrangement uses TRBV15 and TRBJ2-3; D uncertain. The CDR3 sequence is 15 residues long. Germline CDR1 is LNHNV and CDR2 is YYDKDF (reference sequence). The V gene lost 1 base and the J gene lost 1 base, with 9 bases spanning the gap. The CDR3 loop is CATSRALGGTDTQYF. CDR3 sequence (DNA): TGTGCCACCAGCAGAGCGCTAGGAGGCACAGATACGCAGTATTTT. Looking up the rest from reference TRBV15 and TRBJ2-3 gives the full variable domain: DAMVIQNPRYQVTQFGKPVTLSCSQTLNHNVMYWYQQKSSQAPKLLFHYYDKDFNNEADTPDNFQSRRPNTSFCFLDIRSPGLGDTAMYLCATSRALGGTDTQYFGPGTRLTVL.

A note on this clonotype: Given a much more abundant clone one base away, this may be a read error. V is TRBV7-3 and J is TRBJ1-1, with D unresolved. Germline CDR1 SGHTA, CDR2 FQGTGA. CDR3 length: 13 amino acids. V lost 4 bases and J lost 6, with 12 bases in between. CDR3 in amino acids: CASSSNGESEAFF. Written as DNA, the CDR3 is TGTGCCAGCAGCTCCAACGGGGAATCTGAAGCTTTCTTT.

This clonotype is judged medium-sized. The CDR3 coding sequence is TGCAGTGCCGCGAGAAGCGATCGGCCCCAGCATTTT. Translated: CSAARSDRPQHF. V gene TRBV20-1 combines with J gene TRBJ1-5; unclear D gene. This CDR3 has 12 residues. Germline V gene data show CDR1 as DFQATT and CDR2 as SNEGSKA (reference sequence). V was shortened by 6 bases and J by 9 bases, with 15 bases between the two germline ends.